The clone carrying this T cell receptor (beta chain) was picked up a small number of times. What it binds is unknown. Reverse transcribing all isolated RNA meant expressed TCRB transcripts were sequenced. Each sample of naive, central memory or regulatory T cells had, on average, about 3.57 million reads. Sequenced by immunoSEQ multiplex PCR; TCRdb stores in-frame clones only, minus some. The sample holds about 390,000 clones, around 9.6% seen once. This CDR3 region has 14 residues. Germline values: CDR1 LGHNA, CDR2 YNFKEQ. V was shortened by 4 bases and J by 2 bases, with 8 bases between the two germline ends. The sample comes from a study of beta chain features in type 1 diabetes. Findings of the study overall: Cells carrying high TCR expression could end up over-represented when cDNA is sequenced. Type 1 diabetes patients had moderately but significantly shorter TCRB CDR3s in all four CD4+ subsets.

Blood was drawn once from each donor into heparinised tubes. The draws averaged around 110 mL. Sorted populations all exceeded 95% purity. The clonotype comes from a man aged 25-45 years with type 1 diabetes. The chain links TRBV4-2 to TRBJ2-2; D unclear. Material for sequencing was central memory CD4+ T cells from blood. The CDR3 coding sequence is TGTGCCAGCAGCCCTAGGGCCAACACCGGGGAGCTGTTTTTT. This codes for CASSPRANTGELFF.